This TCR beta chain was captured in a study of T cells in Graves' hyperthyroidism and ophthalmopathy. Uncontrolled infection, other autoimmune disease, pregnancy or lactation disqualified patients from enrolment. PBMCs were sourced from more than 9 ml fresh peripheral blood. Losses at the gene ends were 2 bases for V and 2 bases for J; bases not matched to a gene: 3. Germline assignment: CDR1 SGDLS and CDR2 YYNGEE. The CDR3 has 15 amino acids. Using RNA transcripts as the source, TCR beta CDR3 regions were amplified. First-round RT-PCR with HTBI primers amplified the TCR CDR3 region. TCRdb processed the multiplex PCR reads anew with MiXCR; each CDR3 protein has one entry. The sample has approximately 410,000 distinct CDR3 sequences; approximately 14% are singletons. Study results and limitations: Researchers found most expanded thyroid clonotypes above 0.001 in blood as well.

With respect to this clonotype: Its antigen is not known.

This chain joins TRBV9 and TRBJ2-1; TRBD2 matches 8 bases. The sequenced sample was blood. The TCR was taken from a man between 18 and 29 years old with Graves' ophthalmopathy. The CDR3 loop is CASSVSGDPYNEQFF. CDR3 nucleotide sequence: TGTGCCAGCAGCGTTAGCGGGGACCCCTACAATGAGCAGTTCTTC. Full variable domain (remainder filled in from reference TRBV9 and TRBJ2-1): DSGVTQTPKHLITATGQRVTLRCSPRSGDLSVYWYQQSLDQGLQFLIQYYNGEERAKGNILERFSAQQFPDLHSELNLSSLELGDSALYFCASSVSGDPYNEQFFGPGTRLTVL.